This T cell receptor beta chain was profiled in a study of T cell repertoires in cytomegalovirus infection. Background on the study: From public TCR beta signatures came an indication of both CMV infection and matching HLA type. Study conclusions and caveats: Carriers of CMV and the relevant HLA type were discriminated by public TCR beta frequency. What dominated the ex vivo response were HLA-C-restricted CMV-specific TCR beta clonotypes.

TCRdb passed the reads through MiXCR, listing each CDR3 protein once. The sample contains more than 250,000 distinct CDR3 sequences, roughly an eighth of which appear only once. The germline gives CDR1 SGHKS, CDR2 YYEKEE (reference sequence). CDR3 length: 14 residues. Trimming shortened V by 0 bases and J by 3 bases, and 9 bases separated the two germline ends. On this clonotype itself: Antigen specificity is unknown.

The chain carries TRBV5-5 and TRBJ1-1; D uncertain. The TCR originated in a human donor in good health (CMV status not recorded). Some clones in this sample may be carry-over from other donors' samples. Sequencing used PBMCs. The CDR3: CASSLASWDTEAFF. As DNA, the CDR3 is TGTGCCAGCAGCTTGGCCAGTTGGGACACTGAAGCTTTCTTT.